This T cell receptor beta chain is from a study of blood T cell repertoires in COVID-19 (dated by TCRdb to about 2020). About the investigation overall: Collaborator samples came from the United States, Italy and Spain and covered acute and convalescent phases of COVID-19. The material from the prospective study consisted of cDNA or gDNA derived from T cells, B-cell-depleted T cells, or PBMCs. Deeply sampled blood TCRbeta repertoires from subjects exposed to, actively infected with, or recovered from COVID-19 were included in the dataset. The repertoires were released in a freely available public database meant as a resource for research on the immune response to SARS-CoV-2. The samples were drawn from the first 160 participants of the ongoing ImmuneRACE study and from over 950 subjects provided by 6 global collaborators. A de-identified subject ID, COVID-19 status, age in years and sex were almost always included in the sample metadata. Where available, HLA class I and class II types were taken from metadata supplied by the sample provider and were not determined by assay-based typing. Summary of the overall study and its limitations: How much clinical and demographic metadata was included differed by source and by participant, and the metadata was provided uncurated.

For this clone: The clone's antigen remains unknown. Qualities for individual bases were not recorded, and no much larger clone is one base off.

Whole blood was collected in K2EDTA tubes by collaborating institutions according to the institutions' own protocols. Collaborator samples were shipped for TCRbeta analysis as frozen whole blood, isolated PBMCs, or DNA extracted from either sample type. TCRbeta CDR3 regions were amplified from genomic DNA using the immunoSEQ Assay, a bias-controlled multiplex PCR. The original methods were these. The number of nucleated cells in each sample was estimated from the amplification of reference gene primers within the assay. Sequence reads were collapsed and filtered to measure the absolute abundance of every unique TCRbeta CDR3 rearrangement. Productive Simpson clonality was computed per sample as the square root of Simpson's diversity index over productive rearrangements. TCRdb limited this immuneACCESS table to in-frame rearrangements with V and J called. A share of clones is missing; checked studies link under half to unresolved V genes, and the rest is unexplained. That table supplies the V and J calls and clone size; D and trimming were determined from the DNA. The sample table holds roughly 97,000 clones, of which approximately 84% were seen once. More than 20% of the sample rests with the top ten.

This TCR was recovered from a man aged 55 to 70 with acute or convalescent COVID-19. Sequencing used peripheral blood.

The base sequence is TGCGCCAGCAGCTACCGAGCGGGAGGCGAGCAGTACTTC. This yields the protein CASSYRAGGEQYF. This sequence uses TRBV5-1 and TRBJ2-7, and 9 junction bases match TRBD2. The CDR3 runs 13 amino acids, cysteine and phenylalanine included. The read is trimmed to its CDR3 DNA, 39 bases read in frame from base 1. After removal of 3 bases from V and 6 bases from J, the junction retains 4 bases not matched to a gene. The CDR1 and CDR2 encoded by the germline V gene are SGHRS and YFSETQ.